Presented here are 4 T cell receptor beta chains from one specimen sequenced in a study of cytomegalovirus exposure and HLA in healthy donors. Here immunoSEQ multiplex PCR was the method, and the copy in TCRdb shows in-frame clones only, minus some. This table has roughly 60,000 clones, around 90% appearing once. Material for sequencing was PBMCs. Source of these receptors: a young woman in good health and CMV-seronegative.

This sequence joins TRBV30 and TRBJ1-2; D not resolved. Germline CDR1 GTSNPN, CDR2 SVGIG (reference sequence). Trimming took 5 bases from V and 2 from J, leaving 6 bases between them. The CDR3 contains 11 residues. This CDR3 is CAWSLNYGYTF. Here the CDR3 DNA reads TGTGCCTGGTCCTTGAACTATGGCTACACCTTC. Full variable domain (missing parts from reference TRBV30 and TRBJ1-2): SQTIHQWPATLVQPVGSPLSLECTVEGTSNPNLYWYRQAAGRGLQLLFYSVGIGQISSEVPQNLSASRPQDRQFILSSKKLLLSDSGFYLCAWSLNYGYTFGSGTRLTVV.

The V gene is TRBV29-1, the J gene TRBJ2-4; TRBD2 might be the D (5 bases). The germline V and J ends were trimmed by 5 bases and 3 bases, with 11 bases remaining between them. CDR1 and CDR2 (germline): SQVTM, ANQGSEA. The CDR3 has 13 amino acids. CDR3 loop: CSVRVGDKNIQYF. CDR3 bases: TGCAGCGTTCGGGTCGGGGACAAAAACATTCAGTACTTC. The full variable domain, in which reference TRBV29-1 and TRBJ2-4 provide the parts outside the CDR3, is SAVISQKPSRDICQRGTSLTIQCQVDSQVTMMFWYRQQPGQSLTLIATANQGSEATYESGFVIDKFPISRPNLTFSTLTVSNMSPEDSSIYLCSVRVGDKNIQYFGAGTRLSVL.

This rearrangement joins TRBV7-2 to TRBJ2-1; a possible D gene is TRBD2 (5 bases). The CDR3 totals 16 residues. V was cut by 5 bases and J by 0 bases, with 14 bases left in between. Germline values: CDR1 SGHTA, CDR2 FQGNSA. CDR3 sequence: CASSPLAGSSYNEQFF. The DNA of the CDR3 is TGTGCCAGCAGCCCTCTAGCCGGCAGCTCCTACAATGAGCAGTTCTTC.

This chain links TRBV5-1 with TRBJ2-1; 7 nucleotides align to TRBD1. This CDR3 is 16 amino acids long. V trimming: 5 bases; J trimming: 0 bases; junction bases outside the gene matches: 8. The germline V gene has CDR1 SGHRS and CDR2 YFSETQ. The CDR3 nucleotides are TGCGCCAGCAGACGGACAGGAGGACTCTCCTACAATGAGCAGTTCTTC. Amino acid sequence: CASRRTGGLSYNEQFF.